This record looks at one TCR beta chain sequence and its context. Its antigen is not known. These data come from a study of shared clonotypes between healthy human individuals. The study, taken as a whole, reports: Donor clonotype sharing was expected to depend on sequencing depth.

Using immunoSEQ multiplex PCR, the repertoire was profiled, and TCRdb retains in-frame clones only, with some absent. The sample records some 2,000,000 clones, 85% to 95% being singletons. Per the germline V gene, CDR1 is MNHEY and CDR2 is SVGAGI. The CDR3 is 14 residues long. V dropped 0 bases and J dropped 7 bases, with 10 bases sitting between them. Naive CD8 isolation took CD45RO-negative cells positively selected for CCR7 and excluded terminally differentiated effector memory CD45RA+ cells. Sequencing used naive CD8+ T cells sorted from blood. V and J are TRBV6-5 and TRBJ1-5; D might be TRBD1 (6 bases). This TCR derives from a man between 18 and 35 years old in good health. The DNA of the CDR3 is TGTGCCAGCAGTTACTCGCAGGGGAAGCAGCCCCAGCATTTT. Translation gives CASSYSQGKQPQHF.